This T cell receptor (beta chain) is drawn from a study of blood T cell repertoires in COVID-19. Study overall: Samples taken during acute and convalescent COVID-19 were collected in the United States, Italy and Spain. In each case, the material was cDNA or gDNA derived from T cells, B-cell-depleted T cells, or PBMCs.

About this clone itself: This same CDR3 is encoded by further DNA sequences in the sample.

Trimming stripped 2 bases from V and 4 bases from J, with 9 bases between. Germline CDR1 reads SGHNT; CDR2 reads YENEEA. There are 14 residues in the CDR3. Original handling: Cell counts per sample came from amplifying reference gene primers. Sequencing used immunoSEQ multiplex PCR; TCRdb keeps in-frame clones, though not all of them. V and J calls and clone size are given by that table; D and trimming were obtained from the DNA. The table has 40,000 or so clones, roughly nine tenths seen once. The TCR originated in a woman in her twenties or thirties in a cohort sampled during active COVID-19. Material for sequencing was peripheral blood. This chain uses TRBV11-3 with TRBJ2-1; D is perhaps TRBD1 (5 bases). CDR3 DNA sequence: TGTGCCAGCAGCTTACCTCAGGGATACAATGAGCAGTTCTTC. Translated: CASSLPQGYNEQFF.